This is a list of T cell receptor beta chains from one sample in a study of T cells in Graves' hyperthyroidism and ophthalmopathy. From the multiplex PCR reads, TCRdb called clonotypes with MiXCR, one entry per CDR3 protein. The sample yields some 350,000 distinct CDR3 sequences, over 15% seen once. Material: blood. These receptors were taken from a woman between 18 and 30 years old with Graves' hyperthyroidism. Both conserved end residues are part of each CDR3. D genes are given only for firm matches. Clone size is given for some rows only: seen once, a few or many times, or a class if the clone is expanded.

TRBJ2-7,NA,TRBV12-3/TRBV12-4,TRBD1,CASSSNLDRDYEQYF,TGTGCCAGCAGTTCCAACCTTGACAGGGATTACGAGCAGTACTTC
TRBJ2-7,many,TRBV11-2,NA,CASSFVGIGLATRYEQYF,TGTGCCAGCAGCTTCGTGGGGATTGGTTTGGCGACTCGCTACGAGCAGTACTTC
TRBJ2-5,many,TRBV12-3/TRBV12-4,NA,CASSLRSNQETQYF,TGTGCCAGCAGTTTGCGTAGCAACCAAGAGACCCAGTACTTC
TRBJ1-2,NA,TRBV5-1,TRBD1,CASSSVGQPNYGYTF,TGCGCCAGCAGCTCGGTGGGACAGCCAAACTATGGCTACACCTTC
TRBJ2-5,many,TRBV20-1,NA,CSARDGVGAQETQYF,TGCAGTGCTAGAGATGGGGTAGGGGCCCAAGAGACCCAGTACTTC
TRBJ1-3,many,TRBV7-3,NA,CASSLNAGNTIYF,TGTGCCAGCAGCCTAAACGCTGGAAACACCATATATTTT
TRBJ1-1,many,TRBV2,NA,CASSAQGPQAPEAFF,TGTGCCAGCAGTGCCCAGGGCCCCCAGGCCCCTGAAGCTTTCTTT
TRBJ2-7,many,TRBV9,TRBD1,CASSAAGTAVSYEQYF,TGTGCCAGCAGCGCGGCCGGGACAGCGGTCTCCTACGAGCAGTACTTC
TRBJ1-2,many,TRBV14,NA,CASSQTRRGNGYTF,TGTGCCAGCAGCCAAACTCGCAGGGGTAATGGCTACACCTTC
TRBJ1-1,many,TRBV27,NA,CASSLELNGEAFF,TGTGCCAGCAGTTTGGAGCTGAATGGAGAAGCTTTCTTT
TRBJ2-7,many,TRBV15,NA,CATSPAPGRGGNEQYF,TGTGCCACCAGTCCGGCGCCAGGCAGGGGAGGAAACGAGCAGTACTTC
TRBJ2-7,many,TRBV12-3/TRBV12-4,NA,CASSRTDGYYEQYF,TGTGCCAGCAGCCGTACCGACGGATACTACGAGCAGTACTTC
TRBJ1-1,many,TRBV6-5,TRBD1,CASTLTGGNTEAFF,TGTGCCAGCACCCTTACAGGGGGTAATACTGAAGCTTTCTTT
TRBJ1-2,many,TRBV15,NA,CAIGDTGGYTF,TGTGCCATCGGGGATACGGGAGGCTACACCTTC
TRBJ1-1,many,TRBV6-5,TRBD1,CAGSLGGTGQAFF,TGTGCCGGCAGCTTAGGAGGGACAGGGCAAGCTTTCTTT
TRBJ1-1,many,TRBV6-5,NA,CASSYSLGPEAFF,TGTGCCAGCAGTTACTCTCTGGGCCCTGAAGCTTTCTTT
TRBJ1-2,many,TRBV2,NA,CASSEISRGYGYTF,TGTGCCAGCAGTGAAATTTCTAGGGGATATGGCTACACCTTC
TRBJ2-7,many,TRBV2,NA,CASSDWRLPSYEQYF,TGTGCCAGCAGTGATTGGCGGCTCCCTTCCTACGAGCAGTACTTC
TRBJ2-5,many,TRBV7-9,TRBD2,CASSLPKGGSETQYF,TGTGCCAGCAGCTTACCCAAGGGAGGGTCGGAGACCCAGTACTTC
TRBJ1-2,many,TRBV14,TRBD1,CASSQSDRFYGYTF,TGTGCCAGCAGCCAATCGGACAGGTTCTATGGCTACACCTTC
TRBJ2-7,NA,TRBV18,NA,CASSWGRYSPSSYEQYF,TGTGCCAGCTCCTGGGGACGGTACTCTCCCAGCTCCTACGAGCAGTACTTC
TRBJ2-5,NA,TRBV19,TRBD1,CASSVDRDFQETQYF,TGTGCCAGTAGTGTGGACAGGGACTTCCAAGAGACCCAGTACTTC
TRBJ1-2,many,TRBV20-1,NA,CSASRRGLDGYTF,TGCAGTGCTAGTCGCCGGGGATTGGATGGCTACACCTTC
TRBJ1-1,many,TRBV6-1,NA,CASSDPGGGRNTEAFF,TGTGCCAGCAGTGACCCCGGGGGAGGGCGGAACACTGAAGCTTTCTTT
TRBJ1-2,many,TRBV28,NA,CASSLDNPGDGYTF,TGTGCCAGCAGTTTAGACAACCCCGGGGATGGCTACACCTTC
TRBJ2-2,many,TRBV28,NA,CVLENSNTGELFF,TGTGTATTGGAAAACTCGAACACCGGGGAGCTGTTTTTT
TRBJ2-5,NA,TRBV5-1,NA,CANSRAQETQYF,TGCGCCAACAGCCGTGCCCAAGAGACCCAGTACTTC
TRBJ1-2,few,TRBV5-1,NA,CSSSLAEGYGYTF,TGCTCCAGCAGCTTGGCTGAAGGCTATGGCTACACCTTC
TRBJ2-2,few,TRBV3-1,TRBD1,CASAPGTGATGELFF,TGTGCCAGCGCCCCCGGGACAGGGGCCACCGGGGAGCTGTTTTTT
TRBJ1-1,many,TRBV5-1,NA,CASSISQGVGTEAFF,TGCGCCAGCAGCATTTCACAGGGCGTAGGGACTGAAGCTTTCTTT
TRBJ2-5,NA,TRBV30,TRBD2,CAWSPWDYQETQYF,TGTGCCTGGAGTCCCTGGGACTATCAAGAGACCCAGTACTTC
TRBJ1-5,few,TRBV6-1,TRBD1,CASSEAGGVYQPQHF,TGTGCCAGCAGTGAAGCAGGGGGCGTCTATCAGCCCCAGCATTTT
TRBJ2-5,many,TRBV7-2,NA,CASSLLLLEETQYF,TGTGCCAGCAGCTTACTGCTTCTAGAAGAGACCCAGTACTTC
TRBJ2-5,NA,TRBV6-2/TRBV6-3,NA,CASSYRAGETQYF,TGTGCCAGCAGTTACCGGGCGGGGGAGACCCAGTACTTC
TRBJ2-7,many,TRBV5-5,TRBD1,CASSRDRPHEQYF,TGTGCCAGCTCCCGGGACAGGCCCCACGAGCAGTACTTC
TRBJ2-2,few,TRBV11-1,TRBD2,CASARWTIREGPGELFF,TGTGCCAGCGCCCGCTGGACGATTCGGGAGGGTCCCGGGGAGCTGTTTTTT
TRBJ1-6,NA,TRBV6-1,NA,CASSLGRLESPLHF,TGTGCCAGCAGTCTCGGCCGCCTAGAATCACCCCTCCACTTT
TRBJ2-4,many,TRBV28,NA,CASSLSGGRGAKNIQYF,TGTGCCAGCAGTTTGTCCGGGGGAAGAGGCGCCAAAAACATTCAGTACTTC
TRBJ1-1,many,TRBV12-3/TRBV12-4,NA,CASTLLPGTEAFF,TGTGCCAGCACCCTCCTCCCAGGGACTGAAGCTTTCTTT
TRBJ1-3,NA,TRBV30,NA,CAWSGTGWAPGNTIYF,TGTGCCTGGAGTGGAACAGGGTGGGCGCCTGGAAACACCATATATTTT
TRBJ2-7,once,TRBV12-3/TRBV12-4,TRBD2,CASSLTSGDYYEQYF,TGTGCCAGCAGTCTTACTAGCGGGGACTACTACGAGCAGTACTTC
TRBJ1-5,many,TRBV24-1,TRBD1,CATSDATGGAQPQHF,TGTGCCACCAGTGACGCAACAGGGGGCGCGCAGCCCCAGCATTTT
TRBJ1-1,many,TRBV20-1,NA,CSAHRLNTEAFF,TGCAGTGCGCACAGACTGAACACTGAAGCTTTCTTT
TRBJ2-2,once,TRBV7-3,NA,CASSLGGVGTGELFF,TGTGCCAGCAGCTTAGGGGGAGTGGGCACCGGGGAGCTGTTTTTT
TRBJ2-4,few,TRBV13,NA,CASSLGETILTKNIKYF,TGTGCCAGCAGCTTAGGCGAAACGATCCTTACCAAAAACATTAAGTACTTC
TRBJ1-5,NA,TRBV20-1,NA,CSALDSGNQPQHF,TGCAGTGCTCTGGACAGTGGCAATCAGCCCCAGCATTTT
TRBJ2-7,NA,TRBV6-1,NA,CASSTGLRSSFYEQYF,TGTGCCAGCAGCACAGGGTTACGATCAAGCTTCTACGAGCAGTACTTC
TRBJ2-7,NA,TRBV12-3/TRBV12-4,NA,CASSPHEGRSYEQYF,TGTGCCAGCAGTCCACATGAGGGGCGTTCCTACGAGCAGTACTTC
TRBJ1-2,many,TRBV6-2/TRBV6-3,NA,CASSHGYGYTF,TGTGCCAGCAGTCACGGATATGGCTACACCTTC
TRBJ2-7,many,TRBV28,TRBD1,CASSSLDRGLSEQYF,TGTGCCAGCAGTTCCTTGGACAGGGGGCTGTCCGAGCAGTACTTC
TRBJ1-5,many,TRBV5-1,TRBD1,CASRGQENQPQHF,TGCGCCAGCAGGGGACAGGAGAATCAGCCCCAGCATTTT